This TCR beta chain derives from a study of response to subunit inactivated influenza vaccine. The CDR3 length is 15 residues. In germline, CDR1 is KGHSH, CDR2 LQKENI. The V end lost 3 bases, the J end lost 0 bases, and 10 bases lay between the germline ends. TCRdb re-analysed the RT-PCR reads in MiXCR, keeping a single row per CDR3 protein. The sample records about 650,000 distinct CDR3 sequences, 15% to 19% being singletons. Overall study results and limits: The authors put forward the suggestion that each seasonal influenza vaccination may bring in only a limited number of new T cells.

A word on this clonotype: The antigen is not known.

This TCR derives from a man aged 50 to 60 who received an inactivated influenza vaccine. The chain links TRBV18 to TRBJ2-3, with D perhaps matching TRBD1 (5 bases). The sample consisted of PBMCs from blood, taken approximately 13 days after vaccination. DNA for the CDR3: TGTGCCAGCTCACCTAAGACAGTAAGCACAGATACGCAGTATTTT. Encoded protein: CASSPKTVSTDTQYF. The full variable domain, completed using reference TRBV18 and TRBJ2-3, is NAGVMQNPRHLVRRRGQEARLRCSPMKGHSHVYWYRQLPEEGLKFMVYLQKENIIDESGMPKERFSAEFPKEGPSILRIQQVVRGDSAAYFCASSPKTVSTDTQYFGPGTRLTVL.